Listed here are 6 T cell receptor beta chains from one sample, sequenced in a study of blood T cells in healthy people across ages. A second PCR, run for about 6 to 11 cycles, used a sample-barcoded 5' primer plus a J-beta primer mix. TCRdb re-called the 5' RACE reads through MiXCR, storing one row per CDR3 protein. The repertoire holds 650,000 or so distinct CDR3 sequences, with 52% as singletons. The sequenced sample was blood. The receptors were gathered from an elderly woman in good health.

As regards this clonotype: Given a much more abundant clone one base away, this may be a read error. The V call is TRBV20-1, the J call TRBJ2-1, with 10 nucleotides matching TRBD2. The J call may be mistaken, given a closer DNA end match to TRBJ2-7. This CDR3 region has 14 residues. Germline V CDR1 and CDR2: DFQATT, SNEGSKA (reference sequence). The CDR3 DNA follows: TGCAGTGCTAGTACTAGCGGGGACTTAGGTGAGCAGTACTTC. Translating gives CSASTSGDLGEQYF.

The chain joins TRBV6-2 or TRBV6-3 to TRBJ2-2; 12 bases match TRBD2. CDR1 and CDR2 (germline): MNHEY, SVGEGT. The CDR3 is 15 residues long. V dropped 6 bases and J dropped 5; count of bases not matched to a gene: 4. CDR3 DNA: TGTGCCAGCAGCCAGCTAGCGGGAGGGACCGGGGAGCTGTTTTTT. Translated, it gives CASSQLAGGTGELFF.

This clonotype was detected many times. The chain couples TRBV12-3 or TRBV12-4 to TRBJ2-3; D assignment may be TRBD1 or TRBD2 (5 bases each). The CDR3 has 14 residues. V was pared by 10 bases and J by 5 bases, with 19 bases between. The CDR3 bases are TGTGCCACCTCACTGGGCGGTGGGGGAGATACGCAGTATTTT. Translated, it gives CATSLGGGGDTQYF.

Note on this clonotype: Since a much larger clone is just one base distant, this may be a read error. The V gene is TRBV2, the J gene TRBJ2-3, with 9 bases fitting TRBD2. CDR3 length: 15 amino acids. J lost 0 bases, V lost 8 bases, and 6 bases had no gene match. Germline loops: CDR1 SNHLY, CDR2 FYNNEI. In nucleotides, the CDR3 is TGTGCCAGCGGGGCTAGCGGGACTAGCACAGATACGCAGTATTTT. Translating gives CASGASGTSTDTQYF.

CDR3 region: CASTRADYNSPLHF. The CDR3 DNA reads as TGTGCCAGCACACGGGCAGACTATAATTCACCCCTCCACTTT. The V gene is TRBV12-3 or TRBV12-4, the J gene TRBJ1-6, with D unclear. Trimming took 7 bases from V and 3 from J, leaving 10 bases between them. There are 14 residues in the CDR3.

This clonotype was found many times. This chain links TRBV5-6 with TRBJ2-3; perhaps TRBD1 as D (5 bases). CDR3 length: 15 amino acids. The V end was cut by 2 bases, the J end by 0 bases, with 10 bases between. Germline values: CDR1 SGHDT, CDR2 YYEEEE. The CDR3 here is CASSFRALSTDTQYF. DNA for the CDR3: TGTGCCAGCAGCTTCAGGGCCCTTAGCACAGATACGCAGTATTTT.